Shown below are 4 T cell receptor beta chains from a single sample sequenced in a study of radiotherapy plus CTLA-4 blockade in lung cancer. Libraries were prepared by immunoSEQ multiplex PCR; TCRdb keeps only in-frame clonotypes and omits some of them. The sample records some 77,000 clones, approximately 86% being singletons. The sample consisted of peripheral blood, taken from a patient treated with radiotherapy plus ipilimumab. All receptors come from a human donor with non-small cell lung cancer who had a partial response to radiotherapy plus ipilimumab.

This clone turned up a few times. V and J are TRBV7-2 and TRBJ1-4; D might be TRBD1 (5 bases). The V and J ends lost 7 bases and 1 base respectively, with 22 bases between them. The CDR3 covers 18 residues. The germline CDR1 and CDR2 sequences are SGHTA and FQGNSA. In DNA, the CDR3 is TGTGCCAGCACCTGGGGGGGATGGAGGGTTGGAACTAATGAAAAACTGTTTTTT. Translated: CASTWGGWRVGTNEKLFF.

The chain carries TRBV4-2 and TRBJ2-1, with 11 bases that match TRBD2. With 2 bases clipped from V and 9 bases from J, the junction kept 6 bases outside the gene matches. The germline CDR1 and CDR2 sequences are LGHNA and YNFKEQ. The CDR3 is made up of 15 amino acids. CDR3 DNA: TGTGCCAGCAGCCAAACTAGCGGGAGCTTCATTGAGCAGTTCTTC. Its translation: CASSQTSGSFIEQFF.

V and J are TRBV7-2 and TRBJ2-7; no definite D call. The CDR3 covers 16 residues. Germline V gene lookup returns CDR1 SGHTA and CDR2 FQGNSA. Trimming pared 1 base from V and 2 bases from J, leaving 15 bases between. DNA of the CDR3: TGTGCCAGCAGCTTAGAAGGCCCTGGCGGTCCCTACGAGCAGTACGTC. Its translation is CASSLEGPGGPYEQYV.

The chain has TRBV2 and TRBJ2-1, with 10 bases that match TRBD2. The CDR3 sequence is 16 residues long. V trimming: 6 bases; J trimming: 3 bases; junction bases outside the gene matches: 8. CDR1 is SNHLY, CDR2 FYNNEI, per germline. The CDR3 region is CASRKAGGPLYNEQFF. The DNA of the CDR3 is TGTGCCAGCAGAAAAGCGGGAGGGCCCCTCTACAATGAGCAGTTCTTC.